The 26 T cell receptor beta chains in this list originate from one sample, sequenced in a study of CD8 T cells in ankylosing spondylitis. Using its own MiXCR run on the 5' RACE reads, TCRdb lists one record per CDR3 protein. The top ten hold 1.1% of the sample, which has some 340,000 distinct CDR3 sequences, roughly 14% seen once. Sequenced material: blood, either unsorted or a sorted T cell fraction (not recorded which). The receptors originated from a male donor with ankylosing spondylitis or in good health (not recorded which).

This clonotype was observed many times. The chain employs TRBV5-1 and TRBJ1-1; 8 bases agree with TRBD1. Unmatched junction bases numbered 5, after V lost 2 bases and J lost 5 bases. Germline V gene data show CDR1 as SGHRS and CDR2 as YFSETQ. The CDR3 consists of 14 residues. In nucleotides, the CDR3 is TGCGCCAGCAGCTTAGCACAGGGGGGGACTGAAGCTTTCTTT. This translates into CASSLAQGGTEAFF.

The gene calls are TRBV10-2 and TRBJ2-7; possible D gene TRBD2, 5 bases. CDR3 length: 15 residues. Deletions cut 3 bases from V and 2 bases from J, with 14 bases between. CDR1 is WSHSY, CDR2 SAAADI, per germline. For the CDR3, the DNA is TGCGCCAGCAGTGATCAACGGGGTCCGACCTACGAGCAGTACTTC. Amino acid sequence: CASSDQRGPTYEQYF.

This chain connects TRBV15 to TRBJ2-7, with 11 bases lining up with TRBD2. Germline lookup yields CDR1 LNHNV and CDR2 YYDKDF (reference sequence). The CDR3 loop spans 16 amino acids. With 2 bases clipped from V and 3 bases from J, the junction kept 6 bases outside the gene matches. This CDR3 reads CATSRPSGRTLYEQYF. CDR3 sequence (DNA): TGTGCCACCAGCAGACCTAGCGGGAGGACTCTCTACGAGCAGTACTTC.

This clonotype was found a few times. This sequence joins TRBV5-6 and TRBJ2-5, with 11 bases aligning to TRBD2. Germline assignment: CDR1 SGHDT and CDR2 YYEEEE. Trimming cost V 5 bases and J 3 bases; bases outside gene matches: 3. The CDR3 length is 14 residues. As DNA, the CDR3 is TGTGCCAGCAGGGGGGGACTAGCGGAAGAGACCCAGTACTTC. Translation gives CASRGGLAEETQYF.

This clonotype occurred a few times. This chain uses TRBV5-6 with TRBJ1-6; 7 bases fit TRBD1. CDR3 length equals 13 residues. Germline values: CDR1 SGHDT, CDR2 YYEEEE. Unmatched junction bases numbered 3, after V lost 6 bases and J lost 6 bases. CDR3 protein: CASNDRANSPLHF. Written as DNA, the CDR3 is TGTGCCAGCAACGACAGGGCTAATTCACCCCTCCACTTT. Drawing the rest from reference TRBV5-6 and TRBJ1-6, the complete variable domain is DAGVTQSPTHLIKTRGQQVTLRCSPKSGHDTVSWYQQALGQGPQFIFQYYEEEERQRGNFPDRFSGHQFPNYSSELNVNALLLGDSALYLCASNDRANSPLHFGNGTRLTVT.

This clonotype was seen at least ten times. The V gene is TRBV20-1, the J gene TRBJ1-1; TRBD1 is a possible D gene (6 bases). Germline V gene lookup returns CDR1 DFQATT and CDR2 SNEGSKA (reference sequence). CDR3 length equals 13 residues. Trimming removed 5 bases from V and 4 bases from J, with 14 bases in between. CDR3 DNA sequence: TGCAGTGCTTCACAGGGAGTAAGCACTGAAGCTTTCTTT. The encoded protein is CSASQGVSTEAFF.

This chain links TRBV18 with TRBJ2-7, with 9 positions matching TRBD2. Germline loops: CDR1 KGHSH, CDR2 LQKENI. J gave up 0 bases and V 3 bases, and 9 bases lay outside the gene matches. This CDR3 contains 17 residues. The CDR3 sequence is CASSPLTSGTSSYEQYF. In nucleotides, the CDR3 is TGTGCCAGCTCACCGCTGACTAGCGGTACCTCCTCCTACGAGCAGTACTTC.

In its sample, this clonotype was seen many times. The chain links TRBV5-1 to TRBJ1-1; D call uncertain. Trimming shortened V by 2 bases and J by 7 bases, and 15 bases separated the two germline ends. The CDR3 has 14 amino acids. CDR1 is SGHRS, CDR2 YFSETQ, per germline. Written as DNA, the CDR3 is TGCGCCAGCAGCTTCGGTGAACCTACAGATGAAGCTTTCTTT. This translates into CASSFGEPTDEAFF.

This clonotype was detected a few times. CDR3 amino acids: CASSLAPLAERTDTQYF. As DNA, the CDR3 is TGCGCCAGCAGCTTGGCCCCACTAGCGGAGCGGACAGATACGCAGTATTTT. This chain uses TRBV5-1 with TRBJ2-3; 8 bases fit TRBD2. CDR1 and CDR2 (germline): SGHRS, YFSETQ. The ends lost 0 bases at V and 3 bases at J; junction bases unmatched: 9. This CDR3 is built from 17 residues.

The V and J genes are TRBV5-1 and TRBJ1-1, with 10 positions matching TRBD1. V was clipped by 7 bases and J by 5 bases; unmatched bases: 8. The germline V gene encodes CDR1 SGHRS and CDR2 YFSETQ. The CDR3 is 14 amino acids. The CDR3 DNA reads TGCGCCAGCGTCGGGGACAGGGGAGGGACTGAAGCTTTCTTT. It yields the protein CASVGDRGGTEAFF.

This rearrangement joins TRBV6-4 to TRBJ1-2; 8 nucleotides agree with TRBD1. Trimming cost V 3 bases and J 2 bases; bases outside gene matches: 2. The CDR3 contains 14 residues. The V gene's germline CDR1 is MRHNA and CDR2 SNTAGT. Here the CDR3 reads CASSEQGANYGYTF. CDR3 in DNA: TGTGCCAGCAGTGAGCAGGGGGCGAACTATGGCTACACCTTC.

V usage is TRBV29-1 and J usage is TRBJ2-5, with D possibly matching TRBD2 (6 bases). The CDR3 length is 15 residues. The V gene's germline CDR1 is SQVTM and CDR2 ANQGSEA. V was trimmed by 3 bases and J by 5 bases, leaving 19 bases between them. The CDR3 loop reads CSVDGGLPPQETQYF. The CDR3 DNA sequence: TGCAGCGTTGATGGGGGACTTCCCCCCCAGGAGACCCAGTACTTC.

This clonotype was observed at least ten times. V and J are TRBV18 and TRBJ1-6, with D maybe TRBD1 (5 bases). Germline loops: CDR1 KGHSH, CDR2 LQKENI. The CDR3 extends over 16 amino acids. V was pared by 2 bases and J by 7 bases, with 15 bases between. CDR3 amino acids: CASSPSSRVENSPLHF. CDR3 nucleotides: TGTGCCAGCTCACCAAGTTCCAGGGTGGAGAATTCACCCCTCCACTTT.

With regard to this clonotype: At one end, the junction sequence differs from germline, possibly due to a read error. The rearrangement joins TRBV20-1 to TRBJ2-3; 7 nucleotides align to TRBD2. The CDR3 has 14 residues. The germline V gene encodes CDR1 DFQATT and CDR2 SNEGSKA (reference sequence). CDR3 residues: CSARRELGTDTQYF. The CDR3 DNA follows: TGCAGCGCTAGGCGGGAGCTGGGCACAGATACGCAGTATTTT.

This rearrangement joins TRBV7-9 to TRBJ1-6, with 10 nucleotides matching TRBD1. After removal of 5 bases from V and 7 bases from J, the junction contained 2 bases not matched to a gene. CDR1 and CDR2 (germline): SEHNR, FQNEAQ (reference sequence). This CDR3 has 14 residues. The CDR3 DNA is TGTGCCAGCAGCGAGGACAGGGGGAATTCACCCCTCCACTTT. It translates to CASSEDRGNSPLHF.

This clonotype was recorded many times. The chain employs TRBV12-3 or TRBV12-4 and TRBJ1-4; D is undetermined. Between the trimmed V and J ends, which lost 2 bases and 0 bases, there was a span of 7 bases. The CDR3 contains 15 residues. CDR3 DNA sequence: TGTGCCAGCAGTTTAAGAGATACAACTAATGAAAAACTGTTTTTT. It specifies CASSLRDTTNEKLFF.

This chain connects TRBV27 to TRBJ1-2; 7 positions agree with TRBD1. This CDR3 has 14 amino acids. Germline assignment: CDR1 MNHEY and CDR2 SMNVEV (reference sequence). V dropped 6 bases and J dropped 2; count of bases not matched to a gene: 6. The CDR3 DNA sequence: TGTGCCAGCAGAACCGAGACAGGGAACTATGGCTACACCTTC. This encodes CASRTETGNYGYTF.

The J gene is TRBJ2-7, the V gene TRBV12-3 or TRBV12-4, with D uncertain. Trimming took 6 bases from V and 0 from J, leaving 12 bases between them. The CDR3 spans 14 residues. The CDR3: CASSPWASSYEQYF. Here the CDR3 DNA reads TGTGCCAGCAGCCCCTGGGCCAGCTCCTACGAGCAGTACTTC.

The gene calls are TRBV20-1 and TRBJ2-1; unclear D gene. This CDR3 has 13 amino acids. CDR1 and CDR2 from the germline V gene are DFQATT and SNEGSKA (reference sequence). The CDR3 is CVNQGSSYNEQFF. As DNA, the CDR3 is TGCGTTAACCAAGGCAGCTCCTACAATGAGCAGTTCTTC.

This chain connects TRBV15 to TRBJ2-3; 12 nucleotides align to TRBD2. V lost 5 bases to trimming and J lost 5 bases; unmatched junction nucleotides: 14. CDR1 and CDR2 (germline): LNHNV, YYDKDF (reference sequence). This CDR3 is built from 18 residues. The CDR3 region has the DNA TGTGCCACCAGCCGCATTCCCCCGACTAGCGGGAGTTTAGATACGCAGTATTTT. Amino acids: CATSRIPPTSGSLDTQYF.

This clonotype was detected a few times. The V gene is TRBV10-3, the J gene TRBJ1-2; D is undetermined. The length of the CDR3 is 12 residues. The V gene's germline CDR1 is ENHRY and CDR2 SYGVKD. V was cut by 2 bases and J by 2 bases, with 3 bases left in between. The CDR3 protein is CAISEENYGYTF. As DNA, the CDR3 is TGTGCCATCAGTGAGGAAAACTATGGCTACACCTTC.

The chain is built from TRBV14 and TRBJ2-4, with TRBD1 matching 7 bases. This CDR3 region has 14 residues. The germline V gene has CDR1 SGHDN and CDR2 FVKESK. Unmatched junction bases numbered 6, after V lost 2 bases and J lost 8 bases. DNA for the CDR3: TGTGCCAGCAGCCAATTGACAGGGCAGGACATTCAGTACTTC. It encodes CASSQLTGQDIQYF. Full variable domain (rest looked up from reference TRBV14 and TRBJ2-4): EAGVTQFPSHSVIEKGQTVTLRCDPISGHDNLYWYRRVMGKEIKFLLHFVKESKQDESGMPNNRFLAERTGGTYSTLKVQPAELEDSGVYFCASSQLTGQDIQYFGAGTRLSVL.

Many counts were recorded for this clonotype. The CDR3 protein is CAISESWGTEAFF. DNA of the CDR3: TGTGCCATCAGTGAGTCCTGGGGTACTGAAGCTTTCTTT. The chain links TRBV10-3 to TRBJ1-1; the D is unclear. Trimming took off 0 bases at V and 5 bases at J, with 7 bases between the two ends. The CDR3 runs to 13 residues. Germline V CDR1 and CDR2: ENHRY, SYGVKD.

This clonotype was observed a few times. The rearrangement links TRBV4-1 to TRBJ1-6; 8 bases are shared with TRBD1. This CDR3 is built from 15 residues. Germline V gene data show CDR1 as MGHRA and CDR2 as YSYEKL. V lost 3 bases and J lost 7; bases outside the gene matches: 5. CDR3 in DNA: TGCGCCAGCAGCCAGATGGACAGGGAAAATTCACCCCTCCACTTT. Amino acids: CASSQMDRENSPLHF.

The genes are TRBV28 and TRBJ1-5; 7 bases agree with TRBD1. The V gene end was trimmed by 11 bases and the J gene end by 5 bases; junction bases not matched to a gene: 6. Per the germline V gene, CDR1 is MDHEN and CDR2 is SYDVKM. This CDR3 has 12 residues. The CDR3 here is CASRDRYQPQHF. DNA of the CDR3: TGTGCCTCCAGGGACAGATATCAGCCCCAGCATTTT.

This chain uses TRBV4-1 with TRBJ2-5, with TRBD2 identical over 8 bases. Losses at the gene ends were 4 bases for V and 5 bases for J; bases not matched to a gene: 9. The germline gives CDR1 MGHRA, CDR2 YSYEKL. The CDR3 sequence is 15 residues long. The CDR3 reads CASSPGSGSRETQYF. As DNA, the CDR3 is TGCGCCAGCAGCCCAGGGAGCGGGAGTCGGGAGACCCAGTACTTC.